This TCR beta chain was sequenced during a study of PD-L1 blockade in urothelial cancer. Study-level information: About 85% of the roughly 29 patients comprised males who had bladder-origin urothelial cancer. Researchers found blood samples held a median of about 130,000 T cells.

Trimming removed 4 bases at V and 5 bases at J, with 14 bases between. Germline CDR1 reads GTSNPN; CDR2 reads SVGIG (reference sequence). CDR3 length: 14 amino acids. Time point here: pretreatment peripheral blood. Pretreatment sampling and on-treatment sampling together yielded between 1 and 8 samples for each patient. Spiking each PCR with synthetic TCR analog templates was performed. Clones were sequenced by immunoSEQ multiplex PCR, and TCRdb holds only the in-frame ones, with some missing. In the table there are about 72,000 clones, around 88% of which are singletons. Specimen: PBMCs, collected around atezolizumab (anti-PD-L1) treatment. The sequence was collected from a man aged 55 to 70 with urothelial cancer. J is TRBJ2-2 and V is TRBV30; tentative D call: TRBD1 (6 bases). The CDR3 sequence is CAWKGDPGTGELFF. The CDR3 DNA reads as TGTGCCTGGAAGGGGGATCCGGGGACCGGGGAGCTGTTTTTT.